A single sample is the source of the 4 T cell receptor beta chains below, sequenced in a study of blood T cells in healthy people across ages. Using a J-beta primer mix together with a sample-barcoded 5' primer, a second PCR was run for roughly 6 to 11 cycles. TCRdb reanalysed the 5' RACE reads using MiXCR and keeps one entry per CDR3 protein. The data show 1.5 million to 2 million distinct CDR3 sequences, 35% to 50% seen once. Sequenced material: blood. The source is a human donor in good health.

This chain links TRBV20-1 with TRBJ2-4; weak D call: TRBD2 (6 bases). The CDR3 totals 15 residues. Germline-derived CDR1 and CDR2 are DFQATT and SNEGSKA (reference sequence). V gave up 3 bases and J gave up 0 bases, with 12 bases separating them. CDR3: CSASSGELAKNIQYF. CDR3 coding DNA: TGCAGTGCTAGTTCGGGGGAGTTAGCCAAAAACATTCAGTACTTC.

This clonotype was seen a few times. The J gene is TRBJ2-5, the V gene TRBV7-9; D is perhaps TRBD2 (5 bases). From germline, CDR1 is SEHNR and CDR2 FQNEAQ (reference sequence). CDR3 length: 16 residues. The V gene lost 5 bases and the J gene lost 1 base, with 17 bases spanning the gap. CDR3 DNA sequence: TGTGCCAGCAGCGACCCCGACCGGGGTCGCCAAGAGACCCAGTACTTC. Encoded protein: CASSDPDRGRQETQYF.

The chain uses TRBV6-1 and TRBJ1-2; TRBD1 might be the D (6 bases). There are 19 residues in the CDR3. Germline lookup yields CDR1 MNHNS and CDR2 SASEGT. V was trimmed by 6 bases and J by 2 bases, leaving 28 bases between them. CDR3 loop: CASSRILGTNLSKNYGYTF. CDR3 nucleotide sequence: TGTGCCAGCAGCCGGATCCTCGGGACAAATCTTAGTAAAAACTATGGCTACACCTTC.

V gene TRBV13 combines with J gene TRBJ2-7; D tentatively reads TRBD1 or TRBD2 (5 bases each). The CDR3 is made up of 14 amino acids. Germline loops: CDR1 PRHDT, CDR2 FYEKMQ (reference sequence). Trimming removed 4 bases at V and 6 bases at J, with 16 bases between. The CDR3 is CASSSRDGIIEQYF. CDR3 coding DNA: TGTGCCAGCAGCTCCCGGGACGGCATCATCGAGCAGTACTTC.